The 9 T cell receptor beta chains below all came from one sample that was sequenced in a study of cytomegalovirus exposure and HLA in healthy donors. TCRdb's copy holds only in-frame clones and misses some; the assay was immunoSEQ multiplex PCR. The repertoire consists of about 350,000 clones, with about 90% occurring once and the leading ten covering approximately 1%. Sequences were obtained from PBMCs. The receptors were sampled from a woman aged 25-40 years in good health and CMV-seropositive.

The chain links TRBV15 to TRBJ2-4; TRBD2 might be the D (6 bases). The germline CDR1 and CDR2 sequences are LNHNV and YYDKDF (reference sequence). Trimming cost V 3 bases and J 1 base, with 13 bases left between them. This CDR3 is built from 16 residues. This chain's CDR3 is CATSRATSGAKNIQYF. As DNA, the CDR3 is TGTGCCACCAGCAGGGCGACTAGTGGGGCCAAAAACATTCAGTACTTC.

In DNA, the CDR3 is TGCGCCAGCAAGTGGGACAGGGGACCTACCTACGAGCAGTACTTC. Translating gives CASKWDRGPTYEQYF. The chain joins TRBV5-1 to TRBJ2-7; the match to TRBD1 covers 10 bases. The ends lost 6 bases at V and 2 bases at J; junction bases unmatched: 8. This CDR3 contains 15 residues. Germline V gene sequence: CDR1 SGHRS, CDR2 YFSETQ.

The chain uses TRBV25-1 and TRBJ2-7; no reliable D call. Deletions cut 6 bases from V and 6 bases from J, with 15 bases between. Germline V CDR1 and CDR2: MGHDK, SYGVNS. CDR3 length: 13 amino acids. CDR3 protein: CASSSYGYTEQYF. In nucleotides, the CDR3 is TGTGCCAGCAGCTCATATGGCTATACCGAGCAGTACTTC.

V is TRBV30 and J is TRBJ2-2; D uncertain. V was shortened by 4 bases and J by 7 bases, with 13 bases between the two germline ends. The V gene's germline CDR1 is GTSNPN and CDR2 SVGIG (reference sequence). The CDR3 runs 13 residues. CDR3 in amino acids: CAWTLGSRGELFF. In DNA, the CDR3 is TGTGCCTGGACCCTCGGGTCCCGCGGGGAGCTGTTTTTT.

CDR3 loop: CASSLFTGPSYEQYF. The CDR3, as DNA: TGTGCCAGCAGCTTGTTTACAGGGCCTTCCTACGAGCAGTACTTC. V usage is TRBV5-5 and J usage is TRBJ2-7, with TRBD1 as a possible D gene (6 bases). The CDR3 covers 15 residues. V lost 1 base and J lost 1, with 12 bases in between. Germline CDR1 is SGHKS and CDR2 is YYEKEE (reference sequence). Variable domain in full (rest from reference TRBV5-5 and TRBJ2-7): DAGVTQSPTHLIKTRGQQVTLRCSPISGHKSVSWYQQVLGQGPQFIFQYYEKEERGRGNFPDRFSARQFPNYSSELNVNALLLGDSALYLCASSLFTGPSYEQYFGPGTRLTVT.

This clone has only one observation. The chain couples TRBV28 to TRBJ2-7, with 7 bases identical to TRBD1. V lost 6 bases and J lost 1; bases outside the gene matches: 12. CDR1 is MDHEN, CDR2 SYDVKM, per germline. The CDR3 contains 16 residues. The CDR3 nucleotides read TGTGCCAGCAGACCGATCATTAGGACAGGTTCCTACGAGCAGTACTTC. Amino acids: CASRPIIRTGSYEQYF.

V gene TRBV6-6 combines with J gene TRBJ2-2, with TRBD2 as a possible D gene (6 bases). Germline assignment: CDR1 MNHNY and CDR2 SVGAGI (reference sequence). This CDR3 region has 13 residues. Trimming pared 3 bases from V and 6 bases from J, leaving 8 bases between. The CDR3 loop is CASSYTSPGELFF. In DNA form, the CDR3 reads TGTGCCAGCAGTTATACTAGCCCCGGGGAGCTGTTTTTT.

The chain combines TRBV13 with TRBJ2-1, with 10 bases matching TRBD2. Germline assignment: CDR1 PRHDT and CDR2 FYEKMQ (reference sequence). The V and J ends lost 3 bases and 3 bases, in that order; junction bases with no gene match: 2. CDR3 length: 15 residues. This chain's CDR3 is CASSFLAGGYNEQFF. The CDR3 DNA sequence: TGTGCCAGCAGCTTCTTAGCGGGGGGCTACAATGAGCAGTTCTTC.

This clone was seen a few times. The V and J genes are TRBV27 and TRBJ1-1, with a possible D match to TRBD1 (5 bases). CDR1 is MNHEY and CDR2 is SMNVEV in the germline V gene (reference sequence). Trimming left V 5 bases short and J 6 bases short, with 13 bases between. The CDR3 totals 13 residues. The CDR3 loop reads CASSRTGAPEAFF. The CDR3 bases are TGTGCCAGCAGTAGAACAGGAGCTCCTGAAGCTTTCTTT.